This TCR beta chain was observed in a study of T cell changes during pregnancy in multiple sclerosis. Germline V lookup: CDR1 MNHEY, CDR2 SVGAGI. The CDR3 extends over 14 amino acids. V was cut by 6 bases and J by 6 bases, with 17 bases left in between. This table comes from immunoSEQ multiplex PCR, and its TCRdb copy is limited to in-frame clones, with some not included. The table shows tens of thousands of clones, with about 92% occurring only once. The material sequenced was peripheral blood, taken in the third trimester of pregnancy. The source of this sequence is a female donor in good health, enrolled as a control in a pregnancy study. The rearrangement uses TRBV6-5 and TRBJ1-2; D gene ambiguous. CDR3: CASSQYSPKDGYTF. In DNA, the CDR3 is TGTGCCAGCAGCCAATACAGTCCCAAGGATGGCTACACCTTC.